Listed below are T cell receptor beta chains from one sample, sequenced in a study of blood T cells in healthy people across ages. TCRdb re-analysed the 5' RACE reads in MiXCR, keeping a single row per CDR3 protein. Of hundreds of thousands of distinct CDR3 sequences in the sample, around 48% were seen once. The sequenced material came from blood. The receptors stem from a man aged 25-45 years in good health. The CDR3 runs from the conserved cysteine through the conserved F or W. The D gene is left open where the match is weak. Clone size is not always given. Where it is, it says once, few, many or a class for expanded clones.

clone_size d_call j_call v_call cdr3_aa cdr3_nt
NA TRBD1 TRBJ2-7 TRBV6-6 CASSRDGTGGDEQYF TGTGCCAGCAGTCGGGATGGGACAGGGGGCGACGAGCAGTACTTC
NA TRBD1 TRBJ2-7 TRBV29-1 CSVEVSATGGFLYEQYF TGCAGCGTTGAAGTTTCGGCTACAGGGGGCTTCCTCTACGAGCAGTACTTC
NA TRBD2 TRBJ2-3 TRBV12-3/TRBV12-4 CASSLGTSVGTDTQYF TGTGCCAGCAGTTTAGGGACTAGCGTAGGCACAGATACGCAGTATTTT
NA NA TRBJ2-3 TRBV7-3 CASSNWERGDTQYF TGTGCCAGCAGCAACTGGGAGAGAGGAGATACGCAGTATTTT
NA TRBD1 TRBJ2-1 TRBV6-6 CASSYSFPGQGSDEQFF TGTGCCAGCAGTTACTCGTTCCCGGGACAGGGGTCGGATGAGCAGTTCTTC
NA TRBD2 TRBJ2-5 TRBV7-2 CACSRRLAGNKETQYF TGTGCCTGCAGCAGGCGACTAGCGGGGAATAAAGAGACCCAGTACTTC
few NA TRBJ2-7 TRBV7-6 CASSASDSYEQYF TGTGCCAGCAGTGCGTCGGACTCCTACGAGCAGTACTTC
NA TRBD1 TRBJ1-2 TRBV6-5 CASSITGTGNYYGYTF TGTGCCAGCAGTATCACCGGGACAGGGAATTATTATGGCTACACCTTC
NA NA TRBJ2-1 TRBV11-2 CASSLDSGGTVGSNEQFF TGTGCCAGCAGCTTAGATTCCGGAGGGACAGTGGGTTCGAATGAGCAGTTCTTC
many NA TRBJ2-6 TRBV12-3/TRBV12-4 CASRGSGANVLTF TGTGCCAGCAGGGGCTCTGGGGCCAACGTCCTGACTTTC
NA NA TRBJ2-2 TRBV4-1 CASSQERGDTGELFF TGCGCCAGCAGCCAAGAGAGGGGTGACACCGGGGAGCTGTTTTTT
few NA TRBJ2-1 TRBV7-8 CASSPQQGLSYNEQFF TGTGCCAGCAGCCCTCAACAGGGCCTCTCCTACAATGAGCAGTTCTTC
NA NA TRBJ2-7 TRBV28 CASSLWSVDYNEQYF TGTGCCAGCAGTTTATGGTCTGTTGACTACAATGAGCAGTACTTC
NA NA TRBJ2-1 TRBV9 CASSVVGVPYNEQFF TGTGCCAGCAGCGTAGTCGGGGTCCCCTACAATGAGCAGTTCTTC
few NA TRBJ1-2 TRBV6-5 CASSSTSNLKMYTF TGTGCCAGCAGTTCGACATCGAACCTAAAGATGTACACCTTC
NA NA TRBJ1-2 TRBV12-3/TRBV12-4 CASSFTRFYGYTF TGTGCCAGCAGTTTTACGAGATTCTATGGCTACACCTTC
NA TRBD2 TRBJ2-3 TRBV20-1 CSAKVLAGGTDTQYF TGCAGTGCTAAGGTCCTAGCGGGGGGCACAGATACGCAGTATTTT
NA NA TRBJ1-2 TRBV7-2 CASSSPPNGYYGYTF TGTGCCAGCAGTTCCCCTCCCAACGGGTACTATGGCTACACCTTC
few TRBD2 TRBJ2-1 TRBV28 CASSLRTLGLAVYEQFF TGTGCCAGCAGTTTAAGAACTTTAGGACTAGCGGTCTATGAGCAGTTCTTC
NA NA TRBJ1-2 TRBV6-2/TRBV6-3 CASSYPGAQGYTF TGTGCCAGCAGTTACCCAGGGGCGCAAGGCTACACCTTC
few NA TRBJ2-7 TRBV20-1 CSARDFAGAQNEQYF TGCAGTGCTAGAGATTTCGCGGGCGCGCAGAACGAGCAGTACTTC
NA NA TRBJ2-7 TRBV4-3 CASSHGGEFTYEQYF TGCGCCAGCAGCCATGGAGGGGAGTTTACCTACGAGCAGTACTTC
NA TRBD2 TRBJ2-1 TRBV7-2 CASSRGLAGFNEQFF TGTGCCAGCAGCCGGGGACTAGCGGGATTTAATGAGCAGTTCTTC
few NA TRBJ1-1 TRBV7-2 CASSRTGGGKIDTEAFF TGTGCCAGCAGCCGCACTGGTGGAGGGAAGATCGACACTGAAGCTTTCTTT
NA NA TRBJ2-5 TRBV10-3 CAISESNDLTSWEQYF TGTGCCATCAGTGAGTCGAACGATCTCACTTCTTGGGAGCAGTACTTC
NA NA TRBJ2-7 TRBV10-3 CAISESSVRSARHEQYF TGTGCCATCAGTGAGTCCTCGGTTAGGTCAGCGCGACACGAGCAGTACTTC
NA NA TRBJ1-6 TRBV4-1 CASSQEGMGGFSPLHF TGCGCCAGCAGCCAAGAAGGCATGGGAGGATTTTCACCCCTCCACTTT
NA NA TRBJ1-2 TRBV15 CATSRDLGVYYGYTF TGTGCCACCAGCAGAGATCTTGGAGTTTACTATGGCTACACCTTC